Listed below are T cell receptor beta chains from one sample, sequenced in a study of response to subunit inactivated influenza vaccine. TCRdb redid the calling of the RT-PCR reads with MiXCR, one entry per CDR3 protein. Of hundreds of thousands of distinct CDR3 sequences listed, more than 15% are singletons. The sequencing used PBMCs from blood, collected about 13 days after vaccination. Receptors originate from a man aged 45-60 years who received an inactivated influenza vaccine. CDR3s include the opening cysteine and the closing phenylalanine or tryptophan. Fields, in order: CDR3 protein, CDR3 DNA, clone size, J gene, V gene, D gene. The D gene is left open where the match is weak. The size of a clone is reported for some rows only, either as once, few or many, or as a class for expanded clones.

CDR3: CASSKAGPINYGYTF
DNA: TGTGCCAGCAGTAAGGCAGGGCCAATTAACTATGGCTACACCTTC
size: .
J: TRBJ1-2
V: TRBV3-1
D: .

CDR3: CASSSRNNEKLFF
DNA: TGTGCCAGCAGCTCACGTAATAATGAAAAACTGTTTTTT
size: few
J: TRBJ1-4
V: TRBV7-9
D: .

CDR3: CASSATSGGAQETQYF
DNA: TGTGCCAGCAGTGCGACTAGCGGGGGGGCCCAAGAGACCCAGTACTTC
size: .
J: TRBJ2-5
V: TRBV2
D: TRBD2

CDR3: CASSHRLGGNYEQYF
DNA: TGTGCCAGCAGTCATCGCCTAGGGGGAAACTACGAGCAGTACTTC
size: .
J: TRBJ2-7
V: TRBV6-2/TRBV6-3
D: .

CDR3: CASRIGTEAFF
DNA: TGTGCCAGCAGGATCGGGACTGAAGCTTTCTTT
size: few
J: TRBJ1-1
V: TRBV27
D: .

CDR3: CASTQGRPAGEQFF
DNA: TGTGCCAGCACCCAGGGTCGGCCAGCGGGAGAGCAGTTCTTC
size: .
J: TRBJ2-1
V: TRBV7-2
D: TRBD2

CDR3: CASSRQTDGEQYF
DNA: TGTGCCAGCAGCCGCCAGACCGATGGCGAGCAGTACTTC
size: .
J: TRBJ2-7
V: TRBV12-3/TRBV12-4
D: .

CDR3: CASSQVGGTRPYEQYF
DNA: TGTGCCAGCAGCCAAGTAGGCGGGACTAGGCCCTACGAGCAGTACTTC
size: many
J: TRBJ2-7
V: TRBV4-2
D: TRBD2

CDR3: CASSQVLRDEQYF
DNA: TGCGCCAGCAGCCAAGTTTTGCGGGATGAGCAGTACTTC
size: .
J: TRBJ2-7
V: TRBV4-1
D: .

CDR3: CASSLDPGLSNQPQHF
DNA: TGTGCCAGCAGTTTAGATCCAGGCTTAAGCAATCAGCCCCAGCATTTT
size: few
J: TRBJ1-5
V: TRBV12-3/TRBV12-4
D: .

CDR3: CASRGAPGTGDSYEQYF
DNA: TGTGCCAGCAGAGGGGCCCCTGGGACAGGCGACTCCTACGAGCAGTACTTC
size: .
J: TRBJ2-7
V: TRBV12-3/TRBV12-4
D: TRBD1

CDR3: CASSESYKTDTQYF
DNA: TGTGCCAGCAGTGAATCTTACAAAACAGATACGCAGTATTTT
size: few
J: TRBJ2-3
V: TRBV25-1
D: .

CDR3: CASSWDSVNTEAFF
DNA: TGTGCCAGCAGTTGGGACAGTGTGAACACTGAAGCTTTCTTT
size: many
J: TRBJ1-1
V: TRBV12-3/TRBV12-4
D: TRBD1

CDR3: CSVEMYTPDSSYEQYF
DNA: TGCAGCGTCGAAATGTACACGCCTGACAGTTCCTACGAGCAGTACTTC
size: many
J: TRBJ2-7
V: TRBV29-1
D: .

CDR3: CASSRTRNQPQHF
DNA: TGTGCCAGCAGCAGGACACGCAATCAGCCCCAGCATTTT
size: few
J: TRBJ1-5
V: TRBV6-1
D: .

CDR3: CASSRPGQRLTDTQYF
DNA: TGTGCCAGCAGTCGACCGGGACAGCGACTCACAGATACGCAGTATTTT
size: .
J: TRBJ2-3
V: TRBV6-2/TRBV6-3
D: TRBD1

CDR3: CASSSQQGRGTEAFF
DNA: TGTGCCAGCAGCTCACAACAGGGGCGCGGCACTGAAGCTTTCTTT
size: few
J: TRBJ1-1
V: TRBV5-5
D: TRBD1

CDR3: CAIRSTGGTDTQYF
DNA: TGTGCCATCAGGTCGACCGGTGGCACAGATACGCAGTATTTT
size: .
J: TRBJ2-3
V: TRBV10-3
D: .

CDR3: CASSYLAGDLTDTQYF
DNA: TGTGCCAGCAGCTACCTAGCGGGAGACCTGACAGATACGCAGTATTTT
size: few
J: TRBJ2-3
V: TRBV11-2
D: TRBD2

CDR3: CASRSARTVKGSPLHF
DNA: TGTGCCAGCAGGAGTGCCAGGACGGTGAAAGGTTCACCCCTCCACTTT
size: .
J: TRBJ1-6
V: TRBV27
D: .

CDR3: CSAKGLAGNEQFF
DNA: TGCAGTGCGAAGGGACTAGCGGGCAATGAGCAGTTCTTC
size: few
J: TRBJ2-1
V: TRBV20-1
D: TRBD2

CDR3: CSAVQGSSIGTQYF
DNA: TGCAGTGCGGTACAGGGCTCTTCGATCGGTACGCAGTATTTT
size: few
J: TRBJ2-3
V: TRBV20-1
D: .

CDR3: CAISEVPNYGYTF
DNA: TGTGCCATCAGTGAAGTACCTAACTATGGCTACACCTTC
size: .
J: TRBJ1-2
V: TRBV10-3
D: .

CDR3: CASSRKTQAPEQYF
DNA: TGCGCCAGCAGCCGTAAGACTCAGGCTCCCGAGCAGTACTTC
size: .
J: TRBJ2-7
V: TRBV4-3
D: .

CDR3: CASSKTPWGEGKLFF
DNA: TGTGCCAGCAGCAAAACCCCCTGGGGCGAGGGGAAGCTGTTTTTT
size: few
J: TRBJ2-2
V: TRBV27
D: .

CDR3: CASSDGTPASGANVLTF
DNA: TGCGCCAGCAGCGATGGAACCCCTGCCTCTGGGGCCAACGTCCTGACTTTC
size: .
J: TRBJ2-6
V: TRBV5-1
D: .

CDR3: CASSLAGAHYGYTF
DNA: TGTGCCAGCAGCTTAGCCGGGGCGCACTATGGCTACACCTTC
size: few
J: TRBJ1-2
V: TRBV7-2
D: .

CDR3: CASSPWWNEQFF
DNA: TGTGCCAGCAGCCCTTGGTGGAATGAGCAGTTCTTC
size: few
J: TRBJ2-1
V: TRBV11-2
D: .

CDR3: CASSPGTGRSYEQYF
DNA: TGTGCCAGCAGCCCCGGGACAGGGAGGTCCTACGAGCAGTACTTC
size: many
J: TRBJ2-7
V: TRBV7-2
D: TRBD1

CDR3: CASSLYVQETQYF
DNA: TGTGCCAGCAGCTTGTACGTGCAAGAGACCCAGTACTTC
size: few
J: TRBJ2-5
V: TRBV5-5
D: .

CDR3: CASSLTTGVNTEAFF
DNA: TGCGCCAGCAGTCTAACAACAGGGGTGAACACTGAAGCTTTCTTT
size: few
J: TRBJ1-1
V: TRBV5-1
D: TRBD1

CDR3: CASSVGFSGANVLTF
DNA: TGTGCCAGCAGCGTAGGTTTCTCTGGGGCCAACGTCCTGACTTTC
size: .
J: TRBJ2-6
V: TRBV9
D: .

CDR3: CSAGTPSTGEKLFF
DNA: TGCAGTGCCGGGACCCCAAGTACGGGTGAAAAACTGTTTTTT
size: few
J: TRBJ1-4
V: TRBV20-1
D: .

CDR3: CASSLGLAGHTDTQYF
DNA: TGTGCCAGCAGTTTGGGTCTAGCGGGGCACACAGATACGCAGTATTTT
size: .
J: TRBJ2-3
V: TRBV12-3/TRBV12-4
D: TRBD2

CDR3: CASGQGATSGNTIYF
DNA: TGTGCCAGCGGACAGGGGGCGACGTCTGGAAACACCATATATTTT
size: few
J: TRBJ1-3
V: TRBV10-3
D: TRBD1

CDR3: CAISDLTGTGGTQYF
DNA: TGTGCCATCAGTGACCTAACAGGGACGGGAGGGACCCAGTACTTC
size: few
J: TRBJ2-5
V: TRBV10-3
D: .

CDR3: CASSPKGDRQSSHYNSPLHF
DNA: TGTGCCAGCAGCCCCAAGGGGGACAGACAATCAAGCCATTATAATTCACCCCTCCACTTT
size: few
J: TRBJ1-6
V: TRBV6-2/TRBV6-3
D: TRBD1

CDR3: CASSPTRGYEQYF
DNA: TGTGCCAGCTCACCCACCAGGGGCTACGAGCAGTACTTC
size: many
J: TRBJ2-7
V: TRBV18
D: .

CDR3: CASRTGTGFSYEQYF
DNA: TGTGCCAGCAGGACCGGGACAGGGTTTAGCTACGAGCAGTACTTC
size: .
J: TRBJ2-7
V: TRBV12-3/TRBV12-4
D: TRBD1

CDR3: CASSLYYSSGANVLTF
DNA: TGTGCCAGCAGTTTATATTACAGCTCTGGGGCCAACGTCCTGACTTTC
size: .
J: TRBJ2-6
V: TRBV27
D: .

CDR3: CASSLSSASGGQETQYF
DNA: TGCGCCAGCAGCTTGTCGTCGGCTAGCGGGGGACAAGAGACCCAGTACTTC
size: .
J: TRBJ2-5
V: TRBV5-1
D: TRBD2

CDR3: CASSKRPGQGAYEQYF
DNA: TGTGCCAGCAGCAAACGACCGGGACAGGGAGCCTACGAGCAGTACTTC
size: .
J: TRBJ2-7
V: TRBV6-1
D: TRBD1

CDR3: CASSPPNSGGAATQYF
DNA: TGTGCCAGCAGCCCCCCTAATAGCGGGGGGGCCGCTACGCAGTATTTT
size: few
J: TRBJ2-3
V: TRBV3-1
D: TRBD2

CDR3: CASSQTTGVAYGYTF
DNA: TGCGCCAGCAGCCAAACCACAGGGGTGGCCTATGGCTACACCTTC
size: .
J: TRBJ1-2
V: TRBV5-1
D: TRBD1

CDR3: CSVALRQGVSEAFF
DNA: TGCAGCGTTGCCCTGAGACAGGGGGTTTCTGAAGCTTTCTTT
size: few
J: TRBJ1-1
V: TRBV29-1
D: TRBD1

CDR3: CASSLGAPGYEQYF
DNA: TGCGCCAGCAGCTTGGGGGCCCCCGGTTACGAGCAGTACTTC
size: few
J: TRBJ2-7
V: TRBV5-1
D: .

CDR3: CASSYGKGGGYTF
DNA: TGTGCCAGCAGTTACGGAAAGGGAGGTGGCTACACCTTC
size: few
J: TRBJ1-2
V: TRBV12-3/TRBV12-4
D: .

CDR3: CASSLWYEKLFF
DNA: TGTGCCAGCAGTTTATGGTACGAAAAACTGTTTTTT
size: .
J: TRBJ1-4
V: TRBV28
D: .

CDR3: CASSPYNDEQFF
DNA: TGTGCCAGCAGCCCCTACAATGATGAGCAGTTCTTC
size: .
J: TRBJ2-1
V: TRBV3-1
D: .

CDR3: CASSLIGHRGAGELFF
DNA: TGTGCCAGCAGTTTAATCGGACACAGGGGGGCCGGGGAGCTGTTTTTT
size: once
J: TRBJ2-2
V: TRBV27
D: TRBD1

CDR3: CASSEYGTSGGGANVLTF
DNA: TGTGCCAGCAGTGAATATGGGACTAGCGGGGGAGGGGCCAACGTCCTGACTTTC
size: few
J: TRBJ2-6
V: TRBV25-1
D: TRBD2

CDR3: CATATSRGEGYTF
DNA: TGTGCCACCGCCACTTCCAGGGGCGAGGGCTACACCTTC
size: few
J: TRBJ1-2
V: TRBV24-1
D: .

CDR3: CASSDVGGSYEQYF
DNA: TGTGCCAGCAGTGACGTTGGGGGTTCCTACGAGCAGTACTTC
size: .
J: TRBJ2-7
V: TRBV25-1
D: .

CDR3: CASSPYPGLYNEQFF
DNA: TGTGCCAGCAGTCCTTACCCGGGACTGTACAATGAGCAGTTCTTC
size: .
J: TRBJ2-1
V: TRBV6-5
D: .

CDR3: CSSSILDRGNPFEQYF
DNA: TGTTCCAGCAGCATCCTCGACAGGGGGAACCCGTTCGAGCAGTACTTC
size: .
J: TRBJ2-7
V: TRBV7-9
D: TRBD1